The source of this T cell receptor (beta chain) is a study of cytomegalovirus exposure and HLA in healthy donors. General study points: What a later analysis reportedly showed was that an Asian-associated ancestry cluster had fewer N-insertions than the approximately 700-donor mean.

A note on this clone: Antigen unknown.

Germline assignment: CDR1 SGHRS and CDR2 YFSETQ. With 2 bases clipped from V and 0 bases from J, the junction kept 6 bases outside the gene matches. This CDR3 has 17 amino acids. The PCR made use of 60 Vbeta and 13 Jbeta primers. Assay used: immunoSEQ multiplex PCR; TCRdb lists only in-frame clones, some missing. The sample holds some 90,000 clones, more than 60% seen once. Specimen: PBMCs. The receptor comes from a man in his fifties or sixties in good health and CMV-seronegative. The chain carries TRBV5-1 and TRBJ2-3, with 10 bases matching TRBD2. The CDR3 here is CASSLGIAGGSTDTQYF. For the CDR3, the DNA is TGCGCCAGCAGCTTAGGGATAGCGGGGGGAAGCACAGATACGCAGTATTTT.